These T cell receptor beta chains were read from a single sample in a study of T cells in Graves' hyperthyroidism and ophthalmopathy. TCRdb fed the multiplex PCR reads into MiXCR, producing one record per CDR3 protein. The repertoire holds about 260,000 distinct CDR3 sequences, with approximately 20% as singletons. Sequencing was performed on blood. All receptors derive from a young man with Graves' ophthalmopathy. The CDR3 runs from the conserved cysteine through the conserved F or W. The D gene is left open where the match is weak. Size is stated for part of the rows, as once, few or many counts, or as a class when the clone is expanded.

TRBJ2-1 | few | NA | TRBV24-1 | CATSDRSRGYNEQFF | TGTGCCACCAGTGATCGATCCCGGGGGTACAATGAGCAGTTCTTC
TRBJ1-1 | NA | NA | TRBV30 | CAWRARTEAFF | TGTGCCTGGCGCGCCAGGACCGAAGCTTTCTTT
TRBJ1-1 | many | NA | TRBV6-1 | CASSLRFGNTEAFF | TGTGCCAGCAGTCTAAGGTTCGGGAACACTGAAGCTTTCTTT
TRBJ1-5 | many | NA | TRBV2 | CASSESRAGNQPQHF | TGTGCCAGCAGTGAGAGCAGAGCCGGCAATCAGCCCCAGCATTTT
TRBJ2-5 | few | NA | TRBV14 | CASSQEPVETQYF | TGTGCCAGCAGCCAAGAGCCGGTGGAGACCCAGTACTTC
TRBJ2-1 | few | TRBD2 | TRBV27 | CASSSGLAGDVYNEQFF | TGTGCCAGCAGTTCAGGACTAGCGGGAGATGTATACAATGAGCAGTTCTTC
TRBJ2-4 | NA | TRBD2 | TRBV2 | CASTEGLAGGLAKNIQYF | TGTGCCAGCACTGAGGGACTAGCGGGTGGACTAGCCAAAAACATTCAGTACTTC
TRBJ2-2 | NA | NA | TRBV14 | CASSRGGRGELFF | TGTGCCAGCAGCCGAGGCGGCAGAGGGGAGCTGTTTTTT
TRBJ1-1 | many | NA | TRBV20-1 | CSANRAQDSEAFF | TGCAGTGCTAACCGGGCCCAGGACTCTGAAGCTTTCTTT
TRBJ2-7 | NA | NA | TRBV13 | CASSIGNLYEQYF | TGTGCCAGCAGCATCGGGAACCTCTACGAGCAGTACTTC
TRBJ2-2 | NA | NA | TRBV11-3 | CASSLFRNTGELFF | TGTGCCAGCAGCTTATTCAGGAACACCGGGGAGCTGTTTTTT
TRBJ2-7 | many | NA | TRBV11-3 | CASSPQGGSRYEQYF | TGTGCCAGCAGCCCCCAAGGAGGGAGTCGGTACGAGCAGTACTTC
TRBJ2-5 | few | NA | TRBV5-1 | CASSFLGGVEETQYF | TGCGCCAGCAGTTTCCTCGGCGGGGTGGAAGAGACCCAGTACTTC
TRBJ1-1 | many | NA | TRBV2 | CASSETRKYTEAFF | TGTGCCAGCAGTGAAACCAGGAAATACACTGAAGCTTTCTTT
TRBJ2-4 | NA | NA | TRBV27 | CASREANIQYF | TGTGCCAGCAGGGAGGCAAACATTCAGTACTTC
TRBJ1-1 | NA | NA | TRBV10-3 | CAISVRFDTEAFF | TGTGCCATCAGTGTGAGGTTTGACACTGAAGCTTTCTTT
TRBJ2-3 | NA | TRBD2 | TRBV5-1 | CASSSSTSGYTDTQYF | TGCGCCAGCAGCTCGTCGACTAGCGGATACACAGATACGCAGTATTTT
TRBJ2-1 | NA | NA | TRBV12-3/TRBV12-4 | CASSSPANRINEQFF | TGTGCCAGCAGTTCGCCGGCGAATAGAATCAATGAGCAGTTCTTC
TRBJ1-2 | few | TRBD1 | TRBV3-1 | CASSQGQGSSSGYTF | TGTGCCAGCAGCCAAGGACAGGGAAGTTCGAGTGGCTACACCTTC
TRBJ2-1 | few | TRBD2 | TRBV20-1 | CSAAISGNYNEQFF | TGCAGTGCTGCCATTAGCGGGAACTACAATGAGCAGTTCTTC
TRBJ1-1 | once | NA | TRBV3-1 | CASSQGVHTEAFF | TGTGCCAGCAGCCAAGGAGTTCACACTGAAGCTTTCTTT
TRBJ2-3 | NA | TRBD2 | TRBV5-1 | CASSSQAGGPDTQYF | TGCGCCAGCAGCTCACAAGCGGGAGGGCCGGATACGCAGTATTTT
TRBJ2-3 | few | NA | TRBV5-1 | CASIPFAGIDTQYF | TGCGCCAGCATCCCTTTTGCAGGGATAGATACGCAGTATTTT
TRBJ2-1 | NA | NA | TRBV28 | CASSFQRTTYNEQFF | TGTGCCAGCAGTTTTCAGCGGACGACTTACAATGAGCAGTTCTTC
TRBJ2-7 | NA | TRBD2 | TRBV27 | CASSLRTGGHEQYF | TGTGCCAGCAGCTTGAGAACGGGAGGGCACGAGCAGTACTTC
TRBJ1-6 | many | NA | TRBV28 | CATGVGNSPLHF | TGTGCCACAGGGGTGGGAAATTCACCCCTCCACTTT
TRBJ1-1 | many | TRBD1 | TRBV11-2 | CASSLGRDRNTEAFF | TGTGCCAGCAGCTTAGGACGGGACAGGAACACTGAAGCTTTCTTT
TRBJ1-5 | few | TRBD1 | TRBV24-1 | CATSDFTRDRGVVGNQPQHF | TGTGCCACCAGTGATTTCACCCGGGACAGGGGGGTAGTTGGCAATCAGCCCCAGCATTTT
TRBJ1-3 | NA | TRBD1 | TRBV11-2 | CASIPPGQGSCSGNTIYF | TGTGCCAGCATCCCTCCGGGACAGGGATCCTGCTCTGGAAACACCATATATTTT
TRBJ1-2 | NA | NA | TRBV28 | CASSYQGSPFYGYTF | TGTGCCAGCAGTTATCAGGGGTCCCCTTTTTATGGCTACACCTTC
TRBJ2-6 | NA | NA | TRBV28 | CASTAPGPEPGANVLTF | TGTGCCAGCACGGCGCCGGGTCCAGAACCCGGGGCCAACGTCCTGACTTTC
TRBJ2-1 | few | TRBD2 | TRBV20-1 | CSASLGTSGRKNNEQFF | TGCAGTGCTAGTCTCGGGACTAGCGGGAGAAAGAACAATGAGCAGTTCTTC
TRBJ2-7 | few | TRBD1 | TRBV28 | CASSLFTRTGAEQYF | TGTGCCAGCAGTTTATTTACCCGTACAGGGGCCGAGCAGTACTTC
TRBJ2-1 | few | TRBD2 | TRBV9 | CASSTQAQRGYNEQFF | TGTGCCAGCAGCACACAGGCCCAGCGGGGCTACAATGAGCAGTTCTTC
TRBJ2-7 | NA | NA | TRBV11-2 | CARGQLMEQYF | TGTGCCAGGGGGCAGTTGATGGAGCAGTACTTC
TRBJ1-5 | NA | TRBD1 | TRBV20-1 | CSARTGGQNQPQHF | TGCAGTGCTCGGACAGGGGGACAAAATCAGCCCCAGCATTTT
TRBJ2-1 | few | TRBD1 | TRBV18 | CASSPRTGMRNEQFF | TGTGCCAGCTCACCCAGGACAGGGATGAGGAATGAGCAGTTCTTC
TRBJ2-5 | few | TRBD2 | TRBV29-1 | CSVAGAGLYQETQYF | TGCAGCGTTGCTGGAGCGGGGCTGTACCAAGAGACCCAGTACTTC
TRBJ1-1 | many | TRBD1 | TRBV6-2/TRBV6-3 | CASTSGTGSNTEAFF | TGTGCCAGCACCAGCGGGACAGGGTCGAACACTGAAGCTTTCTTT
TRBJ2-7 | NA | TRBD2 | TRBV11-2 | CASSQTSGVLSGEQYF | TGTGCCAGCAGCCAGACTAGCGGAGTCCTCTCGGGAGAGCAGTACTTC
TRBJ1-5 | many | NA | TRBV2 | CASREGVNSNQPQHF | TGTGCCAGCAGGGAGGGGGTCAATAGCAATCAGCCCCAGCATTTT
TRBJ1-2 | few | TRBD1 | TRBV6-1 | CASRDRDRGDYGYTF | TGTGCCAGCAGAGACCGGGACAGGGGAGACTATGGCTACACCTTC